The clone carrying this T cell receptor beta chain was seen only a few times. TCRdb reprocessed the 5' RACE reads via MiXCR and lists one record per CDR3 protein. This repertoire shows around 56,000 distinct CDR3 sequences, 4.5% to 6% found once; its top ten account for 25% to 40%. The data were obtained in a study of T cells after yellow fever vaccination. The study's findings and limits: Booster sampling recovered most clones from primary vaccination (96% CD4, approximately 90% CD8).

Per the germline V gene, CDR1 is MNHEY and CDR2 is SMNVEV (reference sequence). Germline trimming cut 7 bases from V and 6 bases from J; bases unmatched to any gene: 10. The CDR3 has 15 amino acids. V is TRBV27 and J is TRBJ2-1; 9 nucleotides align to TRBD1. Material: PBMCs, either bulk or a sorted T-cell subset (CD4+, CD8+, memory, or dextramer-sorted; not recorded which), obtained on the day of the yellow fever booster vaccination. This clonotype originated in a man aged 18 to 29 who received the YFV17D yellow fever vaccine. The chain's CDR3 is CASKPSTGGGNEQFF. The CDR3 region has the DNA TGTGCCAGCAAGCCTTCGACAGGGGGTGGCAATGAGCAGTTCTTC.